This TCR beta chain was obtained from a study of CD8+CD57+ T cells in acquired aplastic anemia. The template for TCR beta VDJ and CDR3 sequence profiling was genomic DNA. TCRdb reprocessed the reads via MiXCR and lists one record per CDR3 protein. There are a few hundred thousand distinct CDR3 sequences in the sample; over 40% occur only once, and around 20% lies in the top ten. For this clonotype: This may be a read error, as it is one base from a much larger clone.

Only patients with CD8+CD57+ cell expansion on flow cytometry were chosen for sequencing. The V segment lost 10 bases and the J segment 1 base; nucleotides outside the gene matches: 10. The germline V gene has CDR1 MNHEY and CDR2 SVGAGI. The CDR3 extends over 15 amino acids. The chain is built from TRBV6-5 and TRBJ1-5, with 7 bases matching TRBD1. The sequence came from a human donor with aplastic anemia. Source material: sorted CD4+, CD8+, or CD8+CD57+ T cells (not recorded which) from PBMCs. The CDR3: CANRKGALSNQPQHF. In DNA, the CDR3 is TGTGCCAACCGGAAGGGGGCATTGAGCAATCAGCCCCAGCATTTT.